The 15 T cell receptor beta chains listed next were all sequenced from one sample in a study of siplizumab effects on memory and regulatory T cells. Sequenced by immunoSEQ multiplex PCR; TCRdb stores in-frame clones only, minus some. The table lists some 100,000 clones, about nine tenths of them singletons. The specimen sequenced was non-Treg CD4+ T cells sorted from blood. Receptors were obtained from a human donor in good health.

The chain is built from TRBV15 and TRBJ2-7; the D gene could be TRBD1 or TRBD2 (5 bases each). The CDR3 extends over 17 amino acids. Per germline, CDR1 LNHNV and CDR2 YYDKDF (reference sequence). Trimming took 1 base from V and 2 from J, leaving 18 bases between them. The CDR3 is CATSRGPGPQSPYEQYF. The CDR3 DNA is TGTGCCACCAGCAGAGGCCCGGGACCACAGTCCCCCTACGAGCAGTACTTC.

The DNA for the CDR3 is TGTGCCAGCAGCCCATCGAATAATTCACCCCTCCACTTT. Translating gives CASSPSNNSPLHF. This sequence joins TRBV7-3 and TRBJ1-6; D remains unclear. Germline lookup yields CDR1 SGHTA and CDR2 FQGTGA. Trimming pared 5 bases from V and 5 bases from J, leaving 7 bases between. This CDR3 is 13 amino acids long.

This clone occurred once. This chain uses TRBV9 with TRBJ2-5, with 8 bases that match TRBD1. CDR3 length: 15 residues. The junction had 7 bases not matched to a gene; V was cut back by 0 bases and J by 6 bases. Germline loops: CDR1 SGDLS, CDR2 YYNGEE. The CDR3 loop is CASSVGDRRMQTQYF. DNA of the CDR3: TGTGCCAGCAGCGTAGGGGACAGGAGAATGCAGACCCAGTACTTC.

V usage is TRBV2 and J usage is TRBJ2-3; a weak D match, TRBD2 (5 bases). CDR1 SNHLY and CDR2 FYNNEI come from the germline V gene. The CDR3 loop spans 14 amino acids. V lost 2 bases and J lost 6, with 12 bases in between. For the CDR3, the DNA is TGTGCCAGCAGTGAACGTCGGAGCGGCGATACGCAGTATTTT. Translation gives CASSERRSGDTQYF.

The chain combines TRBV5-1 with TRBJ1-2, with D possibly TRBD1 on 6 matching bases. The V gene lost 0 bases and the J gene lost 6 bases, with 24 bases spanning the gap. Germline CDR1 and CDR2: SGHRS and YFSETQ. The length of the CDR3 is 18 residues. The DNA for the CDR3 is TGCGCCAGCAGCTTGGCCCAATTGGGGGGGGCGCAGGTCGATGGCTACACCTTC. Translated: CASSLAQLGGAQVDGYTF.

The chain joins TRBV19 to TRBJ2-1, with D possibly called TRBD1 or TRBD2 (5 bases each). The germline V gene encodes CDR1 LNHDA and CDR2 SQIVND (reference sequence). CDR3 size: 18 residues. V lost 2 bases, J lost 9 bases, and 26 bases lay in between. The CDR3: CASSIRLGSYTQRGEQFF. The CDR3, as DNA: TGTGCCAGTAGTATAAGGTTAGGAAGCTACACCCAGAGGGGTGAGCAGTTCTTC.

The chain couples TRBV5-1 to TRBJ2-5; TRBD2 matches at 16 bases. The CDR3 contains 17 residues. From germline, CDR1 is SGHRS and CDR2 YFSETQ. The ends lost 2 bases at V and 5 bases at J; junction bases unmatched: 6. CDR3 in DNA: TGCGCCAGCAGCTTAGGGACTAGCGGGAGGGCCAAGGAGACCCAGTACTTC. The encoded protein is CASSLGTSGRAKETQYF.

Concerning this clone: At one end the junction does not follow the germline gene, possibly because of a read error. This chain joins TRBV5-1 and TRBJ2-7; tentative D call: TRBD2 (5 bases). This CDR3 spans 16 amino acids. Per germline, CDR1 SGHRS and CDR2 YFSETQ. DNA for the CDR3: TGCGCCAGCAGCTTGGCCGAAGGACTCCCCTCCCACGAGCAGTACTTC. Protein product: CASSLAEGLPSHEQYF.

The chain is built from TRBV6-5 and TRBJ2-7, with 11 bases aligning to TRBD2. V lost 9 bases and J lost 2; bases outside the gene matches: 6. The CDR3 has 14 amino acids. Germline-derived CDR1 and CDR2 are MNHEY and SVGAGI. CDR3 nucleotides: TGTGCCAGTATAGCGGGAGGGGGCACCTACGAGCAGTACTTC. Amino acids: CASIAGGGTYEQYF.

The CDR3 coding sequence is TGTGCCAGCAGTCCAACCGGGGAGCTGTTTTTT. Its protein is CASSPTGELFF. The chain uses TRBV11-3 and TRBJ2-2; D uncertain. V was pared by 6 bases and J by 5 bases, with 4 bases between. This CDR3 comprises 11 residues. Germline CDR1 and CDR2: SGHNT and YENEEA.

This chain connects TRBV14 to TRBJ2-2; D call uncertain. V lost 0 bases to trimming and J lost 6 bases, with 5 bases between them. Germline V lookup: CDR1 SGHDN, CDR2 FVKESK. The CDR3 runs 13 residues. CDR3 amino acids: CASSQERPGELFF. DNA for the CDR3: TGTGCCAGCAGCCAAGAGCGCCCCGGGGAGCTGTTTTTT.

CDR3 bases: TGTGCCAGCAGTTTATCTAACGTGGGGCCTGGCTCTGGGGCCAACGTCCTGACTTTC. Residues: CASSLSNVGPGSGANVLTF. The chain recombines TRBV27 with TRBJ2-6, with D possibly matching TRBD1 (5 bases). In germline, CDR1 is MNHEY, CDR2 SMNVEV (reference sequence). V was pared by 0 bases and J by 0 bases, with 15 bases between. CDR3 size: 19 residues.

The chain combines TRBV5-6 with TRBJ1-6, with D possibly being TRBD1 (5 bases). V dropped 5 bases and J dropped 6 bases, with 15 bases sitting between them. The CDR3 extends over 15 amino acids. Germline V gene lookup returns CDR1 SGHDT and CDR2 YYEEEE. The DNA for the CDR3 is TGTGCCAGCAGGAACCAGGGTCCTCGTAATTCACCCCTCCACTTT. Protein sequence: CASRNQGPRNSPLHF.

This clone has only one observation. V gene TRBV18 combines with J gene TRBJ2-1; tentatively, D is TRBD2 (6 bases). Trimming removed 2 bases at V and 8 bases at J, with 10 bases between. The length of the CDR3 is 13 residues. The germline V gene has CDR1 KGHSH and CDR2 LQKENI. The CDR3 sequence is CASSPGRRDEQFF. DNA for the CDR3: TGTGCCAGCTCACCAGGGAGGAGGGATGAGCAGTTCTTC.

This clone was seen a few times. This chain uses TRBV28 with TRBJ1-5; TRBD1 matches 8 bases. The CDR3 is 15 amino acids. V lost 7 bases, J lost 0 bases, and 5 bases stayed unmatched. Germline assignment: CDR1 MDHEN and CDR2 SYDVKM. CDR3 bases: TGTGCCAGCACTGGACAGGGTTATAGCAATCAGCCCCAGCATTTT. Encoded protein: CASTGQGYSNQPQHF.